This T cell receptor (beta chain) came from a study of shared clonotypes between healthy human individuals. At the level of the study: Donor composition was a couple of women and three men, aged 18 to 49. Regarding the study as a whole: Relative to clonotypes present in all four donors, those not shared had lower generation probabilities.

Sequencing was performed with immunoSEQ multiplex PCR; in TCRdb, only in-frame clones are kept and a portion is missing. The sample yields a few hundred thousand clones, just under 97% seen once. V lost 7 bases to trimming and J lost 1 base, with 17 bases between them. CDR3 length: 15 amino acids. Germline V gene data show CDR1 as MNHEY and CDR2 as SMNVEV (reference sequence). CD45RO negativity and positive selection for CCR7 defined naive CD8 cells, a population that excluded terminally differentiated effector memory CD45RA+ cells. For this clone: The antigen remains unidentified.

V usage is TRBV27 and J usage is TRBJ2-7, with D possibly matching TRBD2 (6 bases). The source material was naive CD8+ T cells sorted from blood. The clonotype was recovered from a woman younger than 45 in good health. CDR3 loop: CASKLSEAGSYEQYF. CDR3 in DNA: TGTGCCAGCAAACTGTCCGAGGCGGGATCCTACGAGCAGTACTTC.